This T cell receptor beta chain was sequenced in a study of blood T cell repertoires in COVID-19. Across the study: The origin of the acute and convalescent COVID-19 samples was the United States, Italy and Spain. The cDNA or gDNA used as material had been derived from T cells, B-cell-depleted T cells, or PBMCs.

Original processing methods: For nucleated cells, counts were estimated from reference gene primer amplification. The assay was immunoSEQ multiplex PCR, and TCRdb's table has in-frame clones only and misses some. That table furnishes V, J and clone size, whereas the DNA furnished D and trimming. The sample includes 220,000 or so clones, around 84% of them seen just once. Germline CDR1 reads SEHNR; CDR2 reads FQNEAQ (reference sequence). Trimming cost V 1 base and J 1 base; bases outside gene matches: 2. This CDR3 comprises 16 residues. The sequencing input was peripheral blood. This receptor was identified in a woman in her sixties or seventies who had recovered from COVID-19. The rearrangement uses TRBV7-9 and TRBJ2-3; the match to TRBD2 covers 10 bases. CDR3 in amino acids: CASSLGLAGGTDTQYF. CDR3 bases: TGTGCCAGCAGCTTAGGTCTAGCGGGGGGCACAGATACGCAGTATTTT. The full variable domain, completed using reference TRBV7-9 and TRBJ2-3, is DTGVSQNPRHKITKRGQNVTFRCDPISEHNRLYWYRQTLGQGPEFLTYFQNEAQLEKSRLLSDRFSAERPKGSFSTLEIQRTEQGDSAMYLCASSLGLAGGTDTQYFGPGTRLTVL.